A selection of T cell receptor beta chains follows, all from one sample in a study of shared clonotypes between healthy human individuals. Data came from immunoSEQ multiplex PCR; TCRdb stores just in-frame clones and leaves some out. The table shows a few million clones, with 80% to 95% occurring only once. Sequenced material: naive CD4+ T cells from PBMCs. The receptors originated from a man aged 18 to 35 in good health. Some clones in this sample may be carry-over from other donors' samples. Both conserved end residues are part of each CDR3.

V: TRBV29-1
J: TRBJ2-7
CDR3: CSVARQGAAYEQYF

V: TRBV11-2
J: TRBJ2-7
CDR3: CASHSGWTLDEQYF

V: TRBV5-1
J: TRBJ2-2
CDR3: CASSSEPLGTGELFF

V: TRBV28
J: TRBJ1-5
CDR3: CASSLETGANQPQHF

V: TRBV29-1
J: TRBJ2-1
CDR3: CSVNIPGPTFF

V: TRBV6-1
J: TRBJ2-5
CDR3: CASSWTSTFQETQYF

V: TRBV28
J: TRBJ2-1
CDR3: CASSFSRSSYNEQFF

V: TRBV5-1
J: TRBJ2-7
CDR3: CASSPVALAGGHEQYF

V: TRBV7-7
J: TRBJ2-3
CDR3: CASSLLAGGPDTQYF

V: TRBV28
J: TRBJ1-5
CDR3: CASTPGGRGDNQPQHF

V: TRBV11-2
J: TRBJ2-7
CDR3: CASSLGGTSGSYEQYF

V: TRBV2
J: TRBJ2-2
CDR3: CASGDRAAGELFF

V: TRBV28
J: TRBJ1-1
CDR3: CASSLDRAGAEAFF

V: TRBV7-9
J: TRBJ1-1
CDR3: CASSLTGGLTEAFF

V: TRBV5-5
J: TRBJ2-5
CDR3: CASSPRGRGPVETQYF

V: TRBV2
J: TRBJ2-3
CDR3: CASRTSGDTQYF

V: TRBV7-2
J: TRBJ2-1
CDR3: CASSSQSYNEQFF

V: TRBV18
J: TRBJ1-5
CDR3: CASSPDSNQPQHF

V: TRBV28
J: TRBJ2-3
CDR3: CASRPGGQHWAQYF

V: TRBV4-1
J: TRBJ2-7
CDR3: CASSQELTTGGEQYF

V: TRBV5-3
J: TRBJ1-4
CDR3: CARSPLGTGENDFEEKLFF

V: TRBV5-5
J: TRBJ2-5
CDR3: CASSLAEVLKTQYF